These T cell receptor beta chains were read from a single sample in a study of HIV-infected patients and healthy controls. TCRdb passed the 5' RACE reads through MiXCR, listing each CDR3 protein once. The sample holds some 70,000 distinct CDR3 sequences, about 19% seen once. Sequenced input: CD4+ T cells from blood. The receptor source for this set is a human donor in good health. Both conserved end residues are part of each CDR3. The D gene is left open where the match is weak. Size is stated for part of the rows, as once, few or many counts, or as a class when the clone is expanded.

.	.	TRBV29-1	TRBJ1-1	CSVEDLRDKGAFF	TGCAGCGTTGAAGATCTCAGGGATAAAGGAGCTTTCTTT
.	many	TRBV7-2	TRBJ2-5	CASSLLTRQAGETQYF	TGTGCCAGCAGCCTTTTGACTAGACAAGCCGGCGAGACCCAGTACTTC
.	many	TRBV20-1	TRBJ2-2	CSAPRSTGELFF	TGCAGTGCTCCCAGGTCCACCGGGGAGCTGTTTTTT
TRBD1	many	TRBV18	TRBJ1-1	CASSPRMGGWDSRSNTEAFF	TGTGCCAGCTCACCCAGGATGGGGGGATGGGACAGCAGATCGAACACTGAAGCTTTCTTT
.	few	TRBV2	TRBJ1-5	CASLLDSNQPQHF	TGTGCCAGCCTGCTTGATAGCAATCAGCCCCAGCATTTT
.	.	TRBV15	TRBJ2-5	CATSRALLETQYF	TGTGCCACCAGCAGAGCTCTGTTGGAGACCCAGTACTTC
TRBD2	.	TRBV3-1	TRBJ2-1	CASSQELTGRGNEQFF	TGTGCCAGCAGCCAAGAGCTGACCGGGAGGGGGAATGAGCAGTTCTTC
TRBD2	few	TRBV29-1	TRBJ2-3	CSVEGTSSESDTQYF	TGCAGCGTTGAAGGGACTAGTAGTGAGTCAGATACGCAGTATTTT
.	few	TRBV19	TRBJ1-2	CASSIGQPNYGYTF	TGTGCCAGTAGTATTGGACAGCCTAACTATGGCTACACCTTC
TRBD1	.	TRBV29-1	TRBJ1-1	CSGGQVFTEAFF	TGCAGCGGGGGACAGGTTTTTACTGAAGCTTTCTTT
.	many	TRBV20-1	TRBJ1-1	CSAPRESLVAFF	TGCAGTGCTCCTCGCGAGAGTTTGGTAGCTTTCTTT
.	many	TRBV5-1	TRBJ1-1	CASSPMGSPTNTEAFF	TGCGCCAGCAGCCCCATGGGGTCCCCCACGAACACTGAAGCTTTCTTT
.	.	TRBV7-2	TRBJ2-3	CASYEGPDTQYF	TGTGCCAGCTATGAGGGGCCAGATACGCAGTATTTT
.	.	TRBV3-1	TRBJ1-5	CASSLDYNQPQHF	TGTGCCAGCAGCCTCGACTACAATCAGCCCCAGCATTTT
.	many	TRBV6-5	TRBJ1-2	CASSFRVQTGDYGYTF	TGTGCCAGCAGTTTCCGGGTCCAGACAGGCGACTATGGCTACACCTTC
TRBD1	.	TRBV9	TRBJ1-6	CASSGGTDYNSPLHF	TGTGCCAGCAGCGGGGGGACAGACTATAATTCACCCCTCCACTTT
TRBD1	few	TRBV5-4	TRBJ1-1	CASRPTGRVGPEAFF	TGTGCCAGCAGACCGACAGGGCGCGTGGGGCCTGAAGCTTTCTTT
TRBD1	.	TRBV2	TRBJ2-1	CASIPGQGTYNEQFF	TGTGCCAGCATCCCCGGACAGGGGACCTACAATGAGCAGTTCTTC
TRBD1	many	TRBV4-3	TRBJ1-6	CASSRARTGSLRNSPLHF	TGCGCCAGCAGCCGCGCGCGGACAGGTAGCTTGCGGAATTCACCCCTCCACTTT
.	few	TRBV20-1	TRBJ2-1	CSASSGTPLNEQFF	TGCAGTGCTAGCTCCGGGACCCCTCTCAATGAGCAGTTCTTC
.	.	TRBV11-2	TRBJ1-1	CASSPVSAMNTEAFF	TGTGCCAGCAGCCCGGTCTCGGCTATGAACACTGAAGCTTTCTTT
.	.	TRBV5-6	TRBJ2-5	CASSLTIETQYF	TGTGCCAGCAGCTTGACCATAGAGACCCAGTACTTC
TRBD1	.	TRBV20-1	TRBJ1-4	CSARQPGQGNEKLFF	TGCAGTGCTAGACAACCGGGACAGGGGAATGAAAAACTGTTTTTT
TRBD2	few	TRBV12-3/TRBV12-4	TRBJ2-5	CASSSGLAGGQETQYF	TGTGCCAGCAGTTCGGGACTAGCGGGGGGGCAAGAGACCCAGTACTTC
.	.	TRBV6-2/TRBV6-3	TRBJ2-5	CASSETRSPETQYF	TGTGCCAGCAGCGAGACTAGATCCCCAGAGACCCAGTACTTC
.	few	TRBV5-1	TRBJ2-3	CASRPGVAGPDTQYF	TGCGCCAGCAGGCCAGGAGTAGCCGGCCCAGATACGCAGTATTTT
TRBD1	.	TRBV7-2	TRBJ2-7	CASSSTGGIAYEQYF	TGTGCCAGCAGCTCGACAGGGGGTATCGCCTACGAGCAGTACTTC
.	.	TRBV30	TRBJ1-1	CAWSGQMNTEAFF	TGTGCCTGGAGCGGACAGATGAACACTGAAGCTTTCTTT